Below, 11 T cell receptor beta chains from the same sample are listed, as sequenced in a study of shared T cell receptors in the human thymus. Profiled with immunoSEQ multiplex PCR; TCRdb holds only in-frame clones, not every one. The table shows hundreds of thousands of clones, with roughly 88% occurring only once. The data were also submitted as part of a second study, on human thymus T cells.

Sequences were obtained from thymocytes. The receptors here all came from a boy less than two years old with a congenital heart defect.

This sequence joins TRBV7-2 and TRBJ2-5; TRBD2 agrees at 8 bases. In germline, CDR1 is SGHTA, CDR2 FQGNSA. With V trimmed by 2 bases and J by 1 base, 9 bases remained unmatched. The CDR3 runs to 17 residues. Here the CDR3 DNA reads TGTGCCAGCAGCTTAAAGGACAGCGGGAGAATCCAAGAGACCCAGTACTTC. Its protein product is CASSLKDSGRIQETQYF.

In this sample, this clone turned up once. The rearrangement links TRBV30 to TRBJ1-4; tentatively, D is TRBD1 (5 bases). There are 13 residues in the CDR3. V lost 4 bases to trimming and J lost 7 bases, with 13 bases between them. CDR1 and CDR2 (germline): GTSNPN, SVGIG (reference sequence). The CDR3 region is CAWTRPRGEKLFF. The CDR3 DNA follows: TGTGCCTGGACCCGACCTAGGGGTGAAAAACTGTTTTTT.

V gene TRBV7-9 combines with J gene TRBJ2-5, with TRBD1 matching 7 bases. This CDR3 has 15 residues. CDR1 is SEHNR and CDR2 is FQNEAQ in the germline V gene (reference sequence). The J segment lost 4 bases and the V segment lost 4 bases, leaving 9 bases of the junction unmatched. The CDR3 loop is CASSSGQSLAETQYF. The CDR3 DNA is TGTGCCAGCAGCTCGGGACAGTCTCTGGCAGAGACCCAGTACTTC.

The rearrangement uses TRBV15 and TRBJ2-3; D is possibly TRBD1 (6 bases). The CDR3 totals 12 residues. Germline V lookup: CDR1 LNHNV, CDR2 YYDKDF (reference sequence). V was trimmed by 1 base and J by 11 bases, leaving 10 bases between them. For the CDR3, the DNA is TGTGCCACCAGCAGAGGTGGCAGGGGGCAGTATTTT. Amino acid sequence: CATSRGGRGQYF.

The chain combines TRBV4-3 with TRBJ2-7; 8 bases align to TRBD2. The CDR3 has 16 residues. Per the germline V gene, CDR1 is LGHNA and CDR2 is YSLEER. V dropped 4 bases and J dropped 4; count of bases not matched to a gene: 12. The CDR3 nucleotides are TGCGCCAGCAGCCCGCGCTGGGGCGGGAGGTTATACGAGCAGTACTTC. As protein: CASSPRWGGRLYEQYF.

The chain is built from TRBV7-8 and TRBJ1-1, with no clear D. This CDR3 has 16 residues. Germline V gene sequence: CDR1 SGHVS, CDR2 FQNEAQ. The V end was cut by 1 base, the J end by 3 bases, with 15 bases between. In DNA, the CDR3 is TGTGCCAGCAGCTTAGAAATGAGGGCGGGTGACACTGAAGCTTTCTTT. The encoded protein is CASSLEMRAGDTEAFF.

The chain carries TRBV27 and TRBJ2-7, with 8 bases that match TRBD1. The CDR3 sequence is 14 residues long. CDR1 is MNHEY and CDR2 is SMNVEV in the germline V gene (reference sequence). Unmatched junction bases numbered 3, after V lost 3 bases and J lost 2 bases. CDR3 coding DNA: TGTGCCAGCAGTTTCGGACAGGGTACCTACGAGCAGTACTTC. It is translated as CASSFGQGTYEQYF.

In DNA, the CDR3 is TGTGCCATCAGTGAGTCGACCCGGGACATCAGCACAGATACGCAGTATTTT. Translating it yields CAISESTRDISTDTQYF. The V gene is TRBV10-3, the J gene TRBJ2-3, with D possibly TRBD1 on 6 matching bases. This CDR3 is built from 17 residues. Germline assignment: CDR1 ENHRY and CDR2 SYGVKD. V was pared by 0 bases and J by 0 bases, with 13 bases between.

The chain carries TRBV6-1 and TRBJ2-7; maybe TRBD2 (5 bases). The CDR3 runs to 15 residues. The V and J ends lost 3 bases and 0 bases respectively, with 12 bases between them. Germline loops: CDR1 MNHNS, CDR2 SASEGT. CDR3 residues: CASSEEESSSYEQYF. CDR3 nucleotides: TGTGCCAGCAGTGAGGAGGAGAGCAGCTCCTACGAGCAGTACTTC.

V usage is TRBV28 and J usage is TRBJ2-3, with 7 bases lining up with TRBD2. CDR1 and CDR2 from the germline V gene are MDHEN and SYDVKM. Trimming removed 4 bases from V and 5 bases from J; junction bases left unmatched: 3. This CDR3 has 13 amino acids. The CDR3 is CASSSAGIDTQYF. CDR3 in DNA: TGTGCCAGCAGTTCAGCGGGAATAGATACGCAGTATTTT.

The rearrangement uses TRBV4-3 and TRBJ1-1, with 8 bases aligning to TRBD1. CDR1 and CDR2 from the germline V gene are LGHNA and YSLEER. V was pared by 2 bases and J by 5 bases, with 4 bases of the junction left unmatched. This CDR3 is 14 amino acids long. The DNA of the CDR3 is TGCGCCAGCAGCCAAACAGGGGGTAGGACTGAAGCTTTCTTT. Protein product: CASSQTGGRTEAFF.